These T cell receptor beta chains were read from a single sample in a study of T-cell reconstitution after alpha-beta-depleted transplantation in children. TCRdb recomputed calls from the PCR reads with MiXCR, one row per CDR3 protein. The sample records hundreds of thousands of distinct CDR3 sequences, around 19% being singletons. The material was PBMCs from the stem cell graft donor, obtained from the stem cell graft. These receptors were collected from a human donor who donated a stem cell graft to a child with acute lymphoblastic leukemia. The conserved cysteine and the conserved F or W are not part of the CDR3 here.

v_gene,CDR3aa
TRBV24-1,ATATSGEGRNEQF
TRBV27,ASSLWGGARGGELF
TRBV29-1,SVVPSGYVKNIQY
TRBV5-6,ASSLSRFSYEQY
TRBV9,ASSHPGLALGDTQY
TRBV4-1,ASSQETGPETQY
TRBV5-1,ASSGGTGWNTEAF
TRBV14,ASSPTVPGELF
TRBV15,ATSRAGAKNIQY
TRBV13,ASSSVSRNEQF
TRBV12-3/TRBV12-4,ASSLLGLPTYNEQF
TRBV2,ASSETGGGSGGYT
TRBV7-3,ASSLTISGLYNEQF
TRBV5-1,ASRPGTSVWERTGELF
TRBV5-1,ASSPLAGPYNEQF
TRBV5-1,ASSWGSRTDTQY
TRBV24-1,ATSDLVDTQY
TRBV2,ASRPQQGNEQF
TRBV2,ASRRTGEYSYEQY
TRBV20-1,SARGLHGGARDYEQY
TRBV2,ASMTSPGELF
TRBV29-1,SVEGTSGRTDTQY
TRBV12-3/TRBV12-4,ASTLGGSFQETQY
TRBV24-1,ATSAHGQGRQTQY
TRBV29-1,SVVKRSFYNEQF
TRBV7-8,ASSLRVLAAYNEQF
TRBV27,ASSSPDRFTGELF
TRBV20-1,SARATDYTEAF
TRBV15,ATSRDKRDEQY
TRBV27,ASSLVAGSFSYEQY
TRBV7-9,ASRGSGASGRTHEQY
TRBV6-5,ASRYFSGRVSYNEQF
TRBV18,ASSPQPDRRYEQY
TRBV7-9,ASSSGTGGEDTGELF
TRBV5-1,ASSLDMSGTQY
TRBV15,ATSRDPKWPMNTEAF
TRBV11-1,ASSLALARERVKFYEQY
TRBV5-1,ASSLYRDTGSVNTEAF
TRBV7-9,ASSLEGRGWVLDEQF
TRBV20-1,SVSGTEANTGELF
TRBV7-9,ASSGSGRIYEQY
TRBV24-1,ATSDSRGRTYEQY
TRBV5-1,ASSLATGRPTEAF